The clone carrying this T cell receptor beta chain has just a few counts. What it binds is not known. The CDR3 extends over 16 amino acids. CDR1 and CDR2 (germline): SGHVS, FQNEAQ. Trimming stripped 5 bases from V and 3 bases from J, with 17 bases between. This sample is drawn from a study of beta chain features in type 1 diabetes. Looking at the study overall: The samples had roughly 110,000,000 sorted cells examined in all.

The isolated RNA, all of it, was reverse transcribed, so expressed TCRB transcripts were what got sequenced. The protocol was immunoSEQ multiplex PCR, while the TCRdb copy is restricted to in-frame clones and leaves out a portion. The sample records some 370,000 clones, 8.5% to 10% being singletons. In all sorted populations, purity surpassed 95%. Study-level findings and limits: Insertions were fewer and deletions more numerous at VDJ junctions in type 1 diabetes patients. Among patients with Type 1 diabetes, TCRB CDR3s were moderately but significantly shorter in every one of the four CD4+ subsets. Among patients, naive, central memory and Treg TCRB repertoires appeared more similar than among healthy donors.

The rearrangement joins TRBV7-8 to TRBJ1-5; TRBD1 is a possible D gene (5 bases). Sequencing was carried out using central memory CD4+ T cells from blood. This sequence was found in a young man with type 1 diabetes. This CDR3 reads CASSQRGDGNNQPQHF. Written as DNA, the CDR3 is TGTGCCAGCAGCCAGAGAGGGGACGGGAACAATCAGCCCCAGCATTTT.